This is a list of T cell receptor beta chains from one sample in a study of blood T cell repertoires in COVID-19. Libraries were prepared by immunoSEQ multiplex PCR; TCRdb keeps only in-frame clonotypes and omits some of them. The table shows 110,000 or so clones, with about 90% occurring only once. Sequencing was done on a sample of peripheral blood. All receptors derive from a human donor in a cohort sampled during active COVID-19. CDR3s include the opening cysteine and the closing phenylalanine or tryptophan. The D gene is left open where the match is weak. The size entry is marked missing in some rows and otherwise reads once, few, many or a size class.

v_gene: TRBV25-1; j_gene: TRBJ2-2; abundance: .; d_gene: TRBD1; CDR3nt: TGTGCCAGCAGGACCCAGGGGGCTGGCGGGGAGCTGTTTTTT; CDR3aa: CASRTQGAGGELFF
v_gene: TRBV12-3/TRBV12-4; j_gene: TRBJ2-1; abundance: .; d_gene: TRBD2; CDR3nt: TGTGCCAGCAGTAGCGGGAGGAATGAGCAGTTCTTC; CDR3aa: CASSSGRNEQFF
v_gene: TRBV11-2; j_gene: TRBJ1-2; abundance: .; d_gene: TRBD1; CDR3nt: TGTGCCAGCAGCTTCGGGACAGGCGGCTATGGCTACACCTTC; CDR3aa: CASSFGTGGYGYTF
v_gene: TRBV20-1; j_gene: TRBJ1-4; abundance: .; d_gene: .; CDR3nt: TGCAGTGCTAGTAGGGGGGGCAGGGAAAAACTGTTTTTT; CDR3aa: CSASRGGREKLFF
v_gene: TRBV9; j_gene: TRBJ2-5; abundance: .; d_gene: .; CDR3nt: TGTGCCAGCAGCGTAAAACCCGAGAGAGAGACCCAGTACTTC; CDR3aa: CASSVKPERETQYF
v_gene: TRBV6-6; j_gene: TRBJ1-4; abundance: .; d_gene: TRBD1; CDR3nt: TGTGCCAGCAGGCAGGGGGACGCTGAAAAACTGTTTTTT; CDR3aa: CASRQGDAEKLFF
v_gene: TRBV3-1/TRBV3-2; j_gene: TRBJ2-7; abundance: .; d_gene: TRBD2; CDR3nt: TGTGCCAGCAGCCAAGATGTGCTAGCGGGGGGAACATCCTACGAGCAGTACTTC; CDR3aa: CASSQDVLAGGTSYEQYF
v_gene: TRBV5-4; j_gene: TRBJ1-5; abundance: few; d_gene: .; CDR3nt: TGTGCCAGCAGCTTGGCAGGGGCAGGGCAGCCCCAGCATTTT; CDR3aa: CASSLAGAGQPQHF
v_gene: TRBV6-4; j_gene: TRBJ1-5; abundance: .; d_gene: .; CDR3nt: TGTGCCAGCAGTTTGGAGGCCAATCAGCCCCAGCATTTT; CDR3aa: CASSLEANQPQHF
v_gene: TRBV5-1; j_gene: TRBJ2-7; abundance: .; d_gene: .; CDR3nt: TGCGCCAGCAGCCCCCATCGAACAGGCACCTACGAGCAGTACTTC; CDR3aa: CASSPHRTGTYEQYF
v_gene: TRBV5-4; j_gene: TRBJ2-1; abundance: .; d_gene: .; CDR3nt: TGTGCCAGCAGCTTCGATGCACTAGGGAACAATGAGCAGTTCTTC; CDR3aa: CASSFDALGNNEQFF
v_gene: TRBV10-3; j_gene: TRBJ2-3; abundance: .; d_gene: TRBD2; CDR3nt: TGTGCCATCAGTGCGGTAGCGGGGGGAGATACGCAGTATTTT; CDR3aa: CAISAVAGGDTQYF
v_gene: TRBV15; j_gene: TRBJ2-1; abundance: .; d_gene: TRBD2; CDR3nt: TGTGCCACCAGCAGAGGAGGGTCTAGCGGGACCGGGGGGGAGCAGTTCTTC; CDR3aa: CATSRGGSSGTGGEQFF
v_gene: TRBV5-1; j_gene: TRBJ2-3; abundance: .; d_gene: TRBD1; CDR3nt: TGCGCCAGCAGCTCTTTAGGCAGGGGGCAAGCAGATACGCAGTATTTT; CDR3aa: CASSSLGRGQADTQYF
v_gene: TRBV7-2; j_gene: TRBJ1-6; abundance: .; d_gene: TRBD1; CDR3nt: TGTGCCAGCAGCGTAGGGACAGGGGTAGTCTCACCCCTCCACTTT; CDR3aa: CASSVGTGVVSPLHF
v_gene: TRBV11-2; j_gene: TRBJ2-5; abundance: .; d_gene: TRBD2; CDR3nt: TGTGCCAGCAGGGTCGGGACTAGCGGCCAAGAGACCCAGTACTTC; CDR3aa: CASRVGTSGQETQYF
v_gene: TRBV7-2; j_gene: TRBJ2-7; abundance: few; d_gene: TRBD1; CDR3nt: TGTGCCAGCAGCTCGTCCGGGACAGGGTTCTACGAGCAGTACTTC; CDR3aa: CASSSSGTGFYEQYF
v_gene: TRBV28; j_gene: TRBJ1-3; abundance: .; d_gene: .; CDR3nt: TGTGCCAGCAGTTTAAGCGCGGGAGTATTAATTGGAAACACCATATATTTT; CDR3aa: CASSLSAGVLIGNTIYF
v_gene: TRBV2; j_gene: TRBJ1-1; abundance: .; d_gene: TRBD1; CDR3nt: TGTGCCAGCAGTTACGGGACAGGGTTCACTGAAGCTTTCTTT; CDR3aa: CASSYGTGFTEAFF
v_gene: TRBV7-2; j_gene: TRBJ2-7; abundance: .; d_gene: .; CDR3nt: TGTGCCAGCAGCTTAGGGGACGGGGGGCTTTACGAGCAGTACTTC; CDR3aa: CASSLGDGGLYEQYF
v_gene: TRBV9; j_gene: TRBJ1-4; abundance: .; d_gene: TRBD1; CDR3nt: TGTGCCAGCAGCGTAGACGGACAGGGGAGGGAAAAACTGTTTTTT; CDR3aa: CASSVDGQGREKLFF
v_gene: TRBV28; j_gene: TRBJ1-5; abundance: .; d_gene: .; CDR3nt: TGTGCCAGCAGTCCCCCGGACAGTAGGGATCAGCCCCAGCATTTT; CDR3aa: CASSPPDSRDQPQHF
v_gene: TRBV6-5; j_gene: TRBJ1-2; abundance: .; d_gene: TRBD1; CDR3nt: TGTGCCAGCAGGACGGGACAGGGGAAGTTAGCCTTC; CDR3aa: CASRTGQGKLAF
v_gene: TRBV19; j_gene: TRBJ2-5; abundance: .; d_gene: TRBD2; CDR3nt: TGTGCCAGTAGTGTCCGGGGAGTTCTAGCGGGGGAAGAGACCCAGTACTTC; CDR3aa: CASSVRGVLAGEETQYF
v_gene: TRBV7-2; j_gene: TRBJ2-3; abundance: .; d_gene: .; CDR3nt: TGTGCCAGCAGCTTAGGGCCTTTCACAGATACGCAGTATTTT; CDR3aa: CASSLGPFTDTQYF
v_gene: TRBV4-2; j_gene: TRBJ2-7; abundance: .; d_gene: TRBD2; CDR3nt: TGTGCCAGCAGCCAAGAGCTAGCGGGGCCCTACGAGCAGTACTTC; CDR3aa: CASSQELAGPYEQYF
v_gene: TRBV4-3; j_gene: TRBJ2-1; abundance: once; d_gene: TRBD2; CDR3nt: TGCGCCAGCAGCCAAGAGGGACTAGAGGGCAATGAGCAGTTCTTC; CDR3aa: CASSQEGLEGNEQFF
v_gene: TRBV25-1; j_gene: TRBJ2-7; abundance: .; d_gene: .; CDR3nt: TGTGCCAGCAGTCTCGCAGGGCGCGAGCAGTACTTC; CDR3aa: CASSLAGREQYF
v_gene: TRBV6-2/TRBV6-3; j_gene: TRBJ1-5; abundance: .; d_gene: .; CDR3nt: TGTGCCAGCAGTTACCGACTAAGGCCCCAGCATTTT; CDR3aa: CASSYRLRPQHF
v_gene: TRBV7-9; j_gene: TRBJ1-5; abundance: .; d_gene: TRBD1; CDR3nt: TGTGCCAGCAGCTCAGAATGGGGACAGGGTCAGCCCCAGCATTTT; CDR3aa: CASSSEWGQGQPQHF
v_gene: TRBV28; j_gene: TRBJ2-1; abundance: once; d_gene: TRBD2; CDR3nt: TGTGCCAGCAGTCCCCCTCCTAGCGGGAGTTATTACAATGAGCAGTTCTTC; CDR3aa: CASSPPPSGSYYNEQFF
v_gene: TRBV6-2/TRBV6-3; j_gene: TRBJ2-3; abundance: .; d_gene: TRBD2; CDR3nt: TGTGCCAGCAGTTATGGGGGGGGGAGCACAGATACGCAGTATTTT; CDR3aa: CASSYGGGSTDTQYF
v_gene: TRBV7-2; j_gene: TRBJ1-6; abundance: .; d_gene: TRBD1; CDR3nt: TGTGCCAGCAGCCCAGGGGGCCCCTTGGCACCCCTCCACTTT; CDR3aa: CASSPGGPLAPLHF
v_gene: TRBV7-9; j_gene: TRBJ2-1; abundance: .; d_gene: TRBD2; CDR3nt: TGTGCCAGCAGCTTAGCGCTAGGCGGGAGGGCCAATGAGCAGTTCTTC; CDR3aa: CASSLALGGRANEQFF
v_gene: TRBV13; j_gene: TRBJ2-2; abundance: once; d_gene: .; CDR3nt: TGTGCCAGCAGCGGAGGACTCTTGAACACCGGGGAGCTGTTTTTT; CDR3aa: CASSGGLLNTGELFF
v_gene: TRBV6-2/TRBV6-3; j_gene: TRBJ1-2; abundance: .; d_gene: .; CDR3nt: TGTGCCAGCAGCAGGGGCGGCTATGGCTACACCTTC; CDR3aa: CASSRGGYGYTF
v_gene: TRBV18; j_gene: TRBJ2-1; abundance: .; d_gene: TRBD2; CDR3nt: TGTGCCAGCTTCGAGCGGGGCACAAACAATGAGCAGTTCTTC; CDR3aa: CASFERGTNNEQFF
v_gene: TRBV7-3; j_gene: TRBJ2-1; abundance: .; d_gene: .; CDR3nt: TGTGCCAGCAGCTTATCGACAGGTGTCTCCTACAATGAGCAGTTCTTC; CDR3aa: CASSLSTGVSYNEQFF
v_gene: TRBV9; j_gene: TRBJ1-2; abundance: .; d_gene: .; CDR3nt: TGTGCCAGCAGCGTAGGCCAGGGTACCTATGGCTACACCTTC; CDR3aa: CASSVGQGTYGYTF
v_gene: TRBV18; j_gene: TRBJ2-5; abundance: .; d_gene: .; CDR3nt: TGTGCCAGCTCACCCCCCGATGAGGCGGAGACCCAGTACTTC; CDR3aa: CASSPPDEAETQYF
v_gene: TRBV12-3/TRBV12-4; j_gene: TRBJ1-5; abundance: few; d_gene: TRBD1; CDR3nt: TGTGCCAGCACCCTCTCACAGGGGCAGCCCCAGCATTTT; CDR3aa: CASTLSQGQPQHF
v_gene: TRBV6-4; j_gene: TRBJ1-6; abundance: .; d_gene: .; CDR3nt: TGTGCCAGCAGCAGGGGCTCCGGGCCCCTCCACTTT; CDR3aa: CASSRGSGPLHF
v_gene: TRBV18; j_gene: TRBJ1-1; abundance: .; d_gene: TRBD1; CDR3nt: TGTGCCAGCTCACGACCCATGGGACAGACCTTCATGAACACTGAAGCTTTCTTT; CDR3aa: CASSRPMGQTFMNTEAFF
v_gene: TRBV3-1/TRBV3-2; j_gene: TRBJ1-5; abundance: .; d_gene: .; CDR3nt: TGTGCCAGCAGCCAGATGCTAAATCAGCCCCAGCATTTT; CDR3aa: CASSQMLNQPQHF
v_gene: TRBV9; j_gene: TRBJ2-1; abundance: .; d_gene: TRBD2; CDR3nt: TGTGCCAGCAGCGTATCCGGGACTCGCGGGGGGGCGGGCAATGAGCAGTTCTTC; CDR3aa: CASSVSGTRGGAGNEQFF
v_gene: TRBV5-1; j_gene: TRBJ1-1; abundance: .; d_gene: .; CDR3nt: TGCGCCAGCAGCTTGGCCGGGCAGGGGAACACTGAAGCTTTCTTT; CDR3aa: CASSLAGQGNTEAFF
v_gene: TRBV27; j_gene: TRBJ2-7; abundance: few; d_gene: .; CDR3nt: TGTGCCAGCAGTCGAGGGATCGAGCAGTACTTC; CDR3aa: CASSRGIEQYF